Included here is one T cell receptor beta chain sequence, with context. Antigen specificity is unknown. Amplification of TCR beta used genomic DNA extracted from peripheral blood. This specimen comes from a study of T cell repertoires in aging, cancer and after chemotherapy. Study context: The full dataset contained about 10 million TCR reads. Study outcomes and limitations: Age-matched healthy donors had significantly more diverse, less clonal blood TCR repertoires than untreated cancer patients.

CDR3 length: 15 residues. Germline V gene data show CDR1 as SEHNR and CDR2 as FQNEAQ (reference sequence). V was clipped by 5 bases and J by 4 bases, with 14 bases between them. A mixed TRB-A/B primer pool amplified rearranged TRB by multiplex touch-down PCR. One entry per CDR3 protein results from TCRdb running MiXCR on the multiplex PCR reads. The profile covers thousands of distinct CDR3 sequences, with less than 35% appearing a single time and around 45% taken by the ten largest. This receptor was obtained from a human donor with a blood cancer. V is TRBV7-9 and J is TRBJ2-2; D may correspond to TRBD1 or TRBD2 (5 bases each). Sequenced material: blood. CDR3 DNA: TGTGCCAGCAGCCTCCGGGACCAGATCACCGGGGAGCTGTTTTTT. Residues: CASSLRDQITGELFF. Filled out from reference TRBV7-9 and TRBJ2-2, the complete variable domain reads DTGVSQNPRHKITKRGQNVTFRCDPISEHNRLYWYRQTLGQGPEFLTYFQNEAQLEKSRLLSDRFSAERPKGSFSTLEIQRTEQGDSAMYLCASSLRDQITGELFFGEGSRLTVL.